This T cell receptor (beta chain) was recorded in a study of regulatory T cells in long-lasting Graves disease. Study outcomes and limitations: Persistent disease was characterized by preferential usage of TRBV28, TRBJ1-2 and TRBJ2-5.

Details on this clonotype: Its antigen is currently unknown.

Per germline, CDR1 SEHNR and CDR2 FQNEAQ (reference sequence). The CDR3 loop spans 16 amino acids. V shed 2 bases and J shed 0 bases, with 11 bases lying between them. Through Arm-PCR of CDR3 regions and iRepertoire HTBI primers, TCR beta libraries were built. TCRdb independently ran MiXCR on the multiplex PCR reads; one entry per CDR3 protein. The table has 400,000 to 500,000 distinct CDR3 sequences, 12% to 15% seen once. Time point here: newly diagnosed GD, antithyroid drugs for less than 3 months. The TCR library was prepared using RNA isolated from PBMCs. The same data also contributed to another study, on T cells in Graves' hyperthyroidism and ophthalmopathy.

The clonotype originates from a woman aged 45-59 years with Graves disease. The specimen was peripheral blood mononuclear cells (PBMCs), collected at new diagnosis, from a patient treated with antithyroid drugs. The chain recombines TRBV7-9 with TRBJ1-3; tentatively, D is TRBD1 (6 bases). The CDR3 coding sequence is TGTGCCAGCAGCTTAACAGGGATGAGCTCTGGAAACACCATATATTTT. Translating gives CASSLTGMSSGNTIYF. The full variable domain, completed using reference TRBV7-9 and TRBJ1-3, is DTGVSQNPRHKITKRGQNVTFRCDPISEHNRLYWYRQTLGQGPEFLTYFQNEAQLEKSRLLSDRFSAERPKGSFSTLEIQRTEQGDSAMYLCASSLTGMSSGNTIYFGEGSWLTVV.